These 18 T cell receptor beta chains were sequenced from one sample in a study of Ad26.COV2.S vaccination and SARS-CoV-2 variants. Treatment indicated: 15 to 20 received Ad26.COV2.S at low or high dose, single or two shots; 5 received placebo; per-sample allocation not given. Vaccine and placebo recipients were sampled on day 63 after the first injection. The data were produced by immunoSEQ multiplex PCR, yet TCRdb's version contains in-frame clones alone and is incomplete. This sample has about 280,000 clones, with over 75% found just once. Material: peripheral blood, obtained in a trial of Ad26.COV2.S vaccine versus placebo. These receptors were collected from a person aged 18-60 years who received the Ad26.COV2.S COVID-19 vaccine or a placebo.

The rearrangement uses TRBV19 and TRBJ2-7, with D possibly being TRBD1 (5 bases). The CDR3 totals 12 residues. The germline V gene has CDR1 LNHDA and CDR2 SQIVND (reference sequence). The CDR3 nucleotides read TGTGCTATCAGGGAATATTGCTACGAGCAGTACTTC. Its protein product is CAIREYCYEQYF.

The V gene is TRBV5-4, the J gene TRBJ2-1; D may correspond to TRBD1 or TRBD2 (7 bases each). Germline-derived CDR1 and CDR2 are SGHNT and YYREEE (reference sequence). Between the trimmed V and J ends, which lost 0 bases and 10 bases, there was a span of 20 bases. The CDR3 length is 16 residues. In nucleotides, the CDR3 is TGTGCCAGCAGCTTGGCCAGGGGGGGGGCCCTAACGGAGCAGTTCTTC. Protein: CASSLARGGALTEQFF.

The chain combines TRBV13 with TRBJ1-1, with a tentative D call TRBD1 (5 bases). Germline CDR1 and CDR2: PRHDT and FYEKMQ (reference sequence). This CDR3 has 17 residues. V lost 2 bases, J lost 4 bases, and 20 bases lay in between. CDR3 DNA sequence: TGTGCCAGCAGCTTATCCACCGCCCGGGACTGGACCACTGAAGCTTTCTTT. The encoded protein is CASSLSTARDWTTEAFF.

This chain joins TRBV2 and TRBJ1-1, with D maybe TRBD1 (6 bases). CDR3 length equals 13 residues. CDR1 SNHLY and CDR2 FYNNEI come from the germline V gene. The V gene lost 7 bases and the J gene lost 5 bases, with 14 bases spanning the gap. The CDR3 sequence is CASKGGEGTEAFF. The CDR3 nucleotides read TGTGCCAGCAAGGGGGGTGAGGGAACTGAAGCTTTCTTT.

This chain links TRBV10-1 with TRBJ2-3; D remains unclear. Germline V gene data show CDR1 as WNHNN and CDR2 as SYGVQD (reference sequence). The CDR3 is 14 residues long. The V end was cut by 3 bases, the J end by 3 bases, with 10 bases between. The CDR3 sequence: CASSERPGTDTQYF. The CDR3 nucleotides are TGCGCCAGCAGTGAACGGCCCGGGACAGATACGCAGTATTTT.

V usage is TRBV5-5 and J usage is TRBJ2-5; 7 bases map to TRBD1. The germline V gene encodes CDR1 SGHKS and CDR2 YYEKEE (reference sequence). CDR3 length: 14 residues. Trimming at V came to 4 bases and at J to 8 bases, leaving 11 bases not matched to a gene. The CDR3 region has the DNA TGTGCCAGCAGCCCCACCGGGACAGCAGCAACCCAGTACTTC. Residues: CASSPTGTAATQYF.

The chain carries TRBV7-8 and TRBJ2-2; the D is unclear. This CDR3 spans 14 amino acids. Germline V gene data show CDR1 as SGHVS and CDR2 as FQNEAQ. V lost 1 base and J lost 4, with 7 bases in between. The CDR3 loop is CASSLDSRTGELFF. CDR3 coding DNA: TGTGCCAGCAGCTTAGACAGTCGCACCGGGGAGCTGTTTTTT. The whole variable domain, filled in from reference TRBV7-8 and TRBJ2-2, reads GAGVSQSPRYKVAKRGQDVALRCDPISGHVSLFWYQQALGQGPEFLTYFQNEAQLDKSGLPSDRFFAERPEGSVSTLKIQRTQQEDSAVYLCASSLDSRTGELFFGEGSRLTVL.

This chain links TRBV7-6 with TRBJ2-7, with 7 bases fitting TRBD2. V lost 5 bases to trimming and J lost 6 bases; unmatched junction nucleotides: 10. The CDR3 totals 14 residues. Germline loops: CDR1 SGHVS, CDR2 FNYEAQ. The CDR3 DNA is TGTGCCAGCAGCGCGAGCGGGGTGGGCGGCGAGCAGTACTTC. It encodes CASSASGVGGEQYF.

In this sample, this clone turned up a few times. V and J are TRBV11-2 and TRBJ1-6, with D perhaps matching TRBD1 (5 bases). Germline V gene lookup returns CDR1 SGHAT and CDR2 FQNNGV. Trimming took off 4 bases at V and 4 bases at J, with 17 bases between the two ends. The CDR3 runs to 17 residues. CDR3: CASSSRWTPDYNSPLHF. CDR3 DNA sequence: TGTGCCAGCAGCTCACGCTGGACACCTGATTATAATTCACCCCTCCACTTT.

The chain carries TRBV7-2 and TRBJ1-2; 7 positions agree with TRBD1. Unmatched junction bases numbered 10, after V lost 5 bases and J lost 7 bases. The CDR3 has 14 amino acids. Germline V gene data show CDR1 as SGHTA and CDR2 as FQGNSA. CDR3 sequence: CASSTSDQGGGYTF. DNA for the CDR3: TGTGCCAGCAGCACATCCGATCAGGGGGGTGGCTACACCTTC.

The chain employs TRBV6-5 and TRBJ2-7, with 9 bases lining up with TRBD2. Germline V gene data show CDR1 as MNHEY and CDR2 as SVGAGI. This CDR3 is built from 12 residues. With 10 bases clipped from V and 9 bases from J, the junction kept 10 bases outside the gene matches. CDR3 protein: CATNAGGPVQYF. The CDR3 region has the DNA TGTGCCACTAACGCGGGAGGGCCGGTGCAGTACTTC.

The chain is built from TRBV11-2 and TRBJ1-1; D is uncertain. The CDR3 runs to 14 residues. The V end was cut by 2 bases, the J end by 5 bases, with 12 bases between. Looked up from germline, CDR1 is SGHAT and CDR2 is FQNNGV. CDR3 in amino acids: CASSLSLRLTEAFF. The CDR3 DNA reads TGTGCCAGCAGCTTAAGCTTACGGTTAACTGAAGCTTTCTTT.

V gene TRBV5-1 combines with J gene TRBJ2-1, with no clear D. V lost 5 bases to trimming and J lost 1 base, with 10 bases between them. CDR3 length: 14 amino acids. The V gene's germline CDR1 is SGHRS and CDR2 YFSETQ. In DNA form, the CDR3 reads TGCGCCAGCAGTATCCCGCCATCCTACAATGAGCAGTTCTTC. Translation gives CASSIPPSYNEQFF.

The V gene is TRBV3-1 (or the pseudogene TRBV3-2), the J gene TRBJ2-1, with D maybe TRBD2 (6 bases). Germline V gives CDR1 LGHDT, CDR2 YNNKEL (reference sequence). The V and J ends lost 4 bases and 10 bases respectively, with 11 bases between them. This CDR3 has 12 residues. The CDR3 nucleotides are TGTGCCAGCAGCCCTCTGGCGGGGGAGCAGTTCTTC. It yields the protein CASSPLAGEQFF.

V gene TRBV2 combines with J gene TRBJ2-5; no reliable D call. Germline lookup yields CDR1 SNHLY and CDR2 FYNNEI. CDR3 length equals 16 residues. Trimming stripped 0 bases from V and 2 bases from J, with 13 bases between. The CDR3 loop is CASSEALRWQQETQYF. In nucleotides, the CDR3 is TGTGCCAGCAGTGAAGCACTCCGGTGGCAGCAAGAGACCCAGTACTTC.

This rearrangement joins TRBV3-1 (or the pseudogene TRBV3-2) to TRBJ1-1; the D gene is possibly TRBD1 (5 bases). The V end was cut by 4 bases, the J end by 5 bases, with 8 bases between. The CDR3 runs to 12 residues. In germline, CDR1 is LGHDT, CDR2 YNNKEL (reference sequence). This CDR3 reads CASSLRQTEAFF. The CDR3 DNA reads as TGTGCCAGCAGCCTAAGACAGACTGAAGCTTTCTTT.

The CDR3 protein is CASSQDPAFGGQETQYF. The CDR3 DNA reads as TGTGCCAGCAGCCAAGACCCCGCCTTCGGGGGTCAAGAGACCCAGTACTTC. V and J are TRBV4-2 and TRBJ2-5; a weak D match, TRBD2 (6 bases). Germline loops: CDR1 LGHNA, CDR2 YNFKEQ. V was pared by 0 bases and J by 2 bases, with 16 bases between. The CDR3 length is 17 residues.

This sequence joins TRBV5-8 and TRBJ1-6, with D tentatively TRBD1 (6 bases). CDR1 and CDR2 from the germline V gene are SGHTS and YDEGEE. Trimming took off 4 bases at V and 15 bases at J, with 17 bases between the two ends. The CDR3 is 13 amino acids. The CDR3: CASSPDGFRGLHF. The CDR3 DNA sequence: TGTGCCAGCAGCCCGGACGGATTCAGGGGCCTCCACTTT.